The text below deals with one TCR beta chain. The antigen remains undetermined. V shed 6 bases and J shed 3 bases, with 15 bases lying between them. The CDR3 totals 15 residues. The germline gives CDR1 LNHDA, CDR2 SQIVND (reference sequence). These data originate in a study of shared clonotypes between healthy human individuals. Study-level background: Each donor contributed plates that comprised three CD4 naive, three CD4 memory, two CD8 naive and one CD8 memory.

Study-level points and caveats: A few donors had roughly 5.2% of their naive CD4 clonotypes in common.

Profiling relied on immunoSEQ multiplex PCR, and the TCRdb table lists in-frame clones only, not all of them. The profile covers more than 400,000 clones, with about 96% appearing a single time and about 0.064% taken by the ten largest. This receptor was identified in a woman aged 25 to 39 in good health. This sequence joins TRBV19 and TRBJ1-5, with a tentative D call TRBD1 (5 bases). The source material was naive CD4+ T cells sorted from blood. Documented subset: CD45RA+ positively selected. CDR3 sequence reads: CASRSAVGVNQPQHF. Here the CDR3 DNA reads TGTGCCAGTAGGTCAGCAGTAGGGGTCAATCAGCCCCAGCATTTT.